Given below is one T cell receptor beta chain in context. What it binds is unknown. Germline V gene lookup returns CDR1 MGHDK and CDR2 SYGVNS. The CDR3 covers 15 residues. The V gene end was trimmed by 3 bases and the J gene end by 2 bases; junction bases not matched to a gene: 4. These data come from a study of T cells in localized non-small cell lung cancer. Study-wide results and limits: Heterogeneity remains possible, as sequencing covered one tumor region only.

Clones were sequenced by immunoSEQ multiplex PCR, and TCRdb holds only the in-frame ones, with some missing. The data show some 39,000 clones, about four fifths seen once. The sequencing used PBMCs, collected before any cancer treatment. The V call is TRBV25-1, the J call TRBJ2-7; 10 bases align to TRBD1. The receptor was derived from a woman aged 35-75 years with stage II squamous cell lung carcinoma. CDR3 in DNA: TGTGCCAGCAGTGAGCCGGGACAGGGGACCTACGAGCAGTACTTC. Protein sequence: CASSEPGQGTYEQYF.